This T cell receptor beta chain was sequenced for a study of cytomegalovirus exposure and HLA in healthy donors. In regard to this clone: Its specificity is unknown. A read error may account for a junction end that differs from germline.

The study, taken as a whole, reports: An analysis done earlier found most TCR beta V segments productive about 90% or about 30% of the time.

It was with 60 Vbeta and 13 Jbeta primers that the PCR ran. Here immunoSEQ multiplex PCR was the method, and the copy in TCRdb shows in-frame clones only, minus some. The sample lists some 140,000 clones, approximately 87% occurring once. The CDR3 covers 13 residues. Germline values: CDR1 SSHAT, CDR2 FNYEAQ (reference sequence). The sample comprised PBMCs. This sequence was found in a man aged 40-50 years in good health and CMV-seronegative. The chain recombines TRBV7-7 with TRBJ1-5; D not resolved. The CDR3 nucleotides are TGTGCTAGCAGCTTAGGAGAGAATCAGCCCCAGCATTTT. It specifies CASSLGENQPQHF.